This record looks at one T cell receptor (beta chain) sequence and its context. TCRdb's table, derived via immunoSEQ multiplex PCR, lists solely in-frame clones and lacks some. Of around 250,000 clones detected, around 83% appear once; the ten largest clones hold 5.7%. The data derive from a study of blood T cell repertoires in COVID-19. CDR3 length: 16 residues. Trimming took off 0 bases at V and 2 bases at J, with 11 bases between the two ends. CDR1 and CDR2 (germline): LNHDA, SQIVND (reference sequence). This chain connects TRBV19 to TRBJ1-5, with a tentative D call TRBD1 (5 bases). Sequencing used peripheral blood. The clonotype comes from a man at least 80 years old with acute or convalescent COVID-19. In DNA, the CDR3 is TGTGCCAGTAGTATAGACGTACAGGCGGGCAATCAGCCCCAGCATTTT. Its protein product is CASSIDVQAGNQPQHF. The full variable domain, with the rest looked up from reference TRBV19 and TRBJ1-5, is DGGITQSPKYLFRKEGQNVTLSCEQNLNHDAMYWYRQDPGQGLRLIYYSQIVNDFQKGDIAEGYSVSREKKESFPLTVTSAQKNPTAFYLCASSIDVQAGNQPQHFGDGTRLSIL.